One and the same sample provided the 30 T cell receptor beta chains below, sequenced in a study of regulatory T cells in long-lasting Graves disease. Time point specified: newly diagnosed GD, antithyroid drugs for less than 3 months. The TCR library was made from RNA that had been extracted from PBMCs in TRIzol. In building TCR beta libraries, iRepertoire HTBI primers were used together with Arm-PCR of CDR3 regions. Each CDR3 protein is one row after TCRdb ran MiXCR on the multiplex PCR reads. The data hold hundreds of thousands of distinct CDR3 sequences, with 16% observed a single time. This sample was shared with a second study, whose subject was T cells in Graves' hyperthyroidism and ophthalmopathy.

The input for sequencing was peripheral blood mononuclear cells (PBMCs), taken at new diagnosis, from a patient treated with antithyroid drugs. The source of these receptors is a woman under 40 with Graves disease.

Only a few counts were recorded for this clonotype. V gene TRBV5-1 combines with J gene TRBJ2-7; D is perhaps TRBD1 (7 bases). The CDR3 covers 15 residues. Germline-derived CDR1 and CDR2 are SGHRS and YFSETQ. The V end lost 7 bases, the J end lost 4 bases, and 21 bases lay between the germline ends. Here the CDR3 DNA reads TGCGCCAGCCGGGAGTTTTTAGGGGGCGCGTACGAGCAGTACTTC. Translating it yields CASREFLGGAYEQYF.

In this sample, this clonotype turned up many times. The chain employs TRBV15 and TRBJ2-1, with D possibly matching TRBD2 (6 bases). Looked up from germline, CDR1 is LNHNV and CDR2 is YYDKDF (reference sequence). V dropped 5 bases and J dropped 8 bases, with 16 bases sitting between them. There are 14 residues in the CDR3. CDR3: CATSGGLTFDEQFF. In DNA form, the CDR3 reads TGTGCCACCAGCGGCGGACTAACCTTCGATGAGCAGTTCTTC.

The sample holds many counts of this clonotype. The DNA for the CDR3 is TGTGCCAGCAGTTTAATCTTATCCTCAGCTTTCTTT. This codes for CASSLILSSAFF. This chain connects TRBV28 to TRBJ1-1; D is unresolved. This CDR3 has 12 residues. Trimming stripped 2 bases from V and 10 bases from J, with 11 bases between. CDR1 is MDHEN, CDR2 SYDVKM, per germline.

This clonotype was found many times. The rearrangement joins TRBV5-1 to TRBJ2-7, with 7 bases that match TRBD1. Per germline, CDR1 SGHRS and CDR2 YFSETQ. The J segment lost 6 bases and the V segment lost 2 bases, leaving 2 bases of the junction unmatched. The CDR3 consists of 12 residues. CDR3 sequence (DNA): TGCGCCAGCAGCTTAACAGGGGCCGAGCAGTACTTC. It translates to CASSLTGAEQYF.

This clonotype has only a few counts. The chain employs TRBV5-4 and TRBJ2-7; a possible D gene is TRBD2 (6 bases). The CDR3 sequence is 18 residues long. Germline values: CDR1 SGHNT, CDR2 YYREEE (reference sequence). V lost 6 bases and J 2 bases, leaving 27 bases between the germline ends. The CDR3 bases are TGTGCCAGCATTGCTAATCTTCCGGGACTCCAAGGAGCCTACGAGCAGTACTTC. Translation gives CASIANLPGLQGAYEQYF.

The table lists this clonotype with many counts. The V and J genes are TRBV5-1 and TRBJ1-1; no reliable D call. V was clipped by 5 bases and J by 6 bases, with 14 bases between them. This CDR3 contains 13 residues. Per germline, CDR1 SGHRS and CDR2 YFSETQ. In nucleotides, the CDR3 is TGCGCCAGCAGGCCGATCCCAGGCGCTGAAGCTTTCTTT. Translating it yields CASRPIPGAEAFF.

In its sample, this clonotype was seen a few times. At one end the junction does not follow the germline gene, possibly because of a read error. V usage is TRBV4-1 and J usage is TRBJ2-5; D not certain. The CDR3 runs 13 residues. Per germline, CDR1 MGHRA and CDR2 YSYEKL. This CDR3 reads CASSQDPGRDVRF. CDR3 DNA: TGCGCCAGCAGCCAAGATCCCGGGCGAGACGTCCGCTTC.

This clonotype has a handful of counts. The chain is built from TRBV2 and TRBJ2-7; no definite D call. Germline CDR1 reads SNHLY; CDR2 reads FYNNEI. The CDR3 extends over 14 amino acids. V dropped 7 bases and J dropped 7 bases, with 20 bases sitting between them. The CDR3 region has the DNA TGTGCCAGCACTACGACCGTGAGTCTGAGAGAGCAGTACTTC. Protein: CASTTTVSLREQYF.

At least ten counts were recorded for this clonotype. The rearrangement links TRBV3-1 to TRBJ1-1; perhaps TRBD1 as D (5 bases). CDR3 length equals 13 residues. Germline CDR1 and CDR2: LGHDT and YNNKEL (reference sequence). The V end lost 8 bases, the J end lost 1 base, and 11 bases lay between the germline ends. The CDR3 sequence: CASQGQGNTEAFF. The CDR3 DNA reads TGTGCCAGCCAGGGCCAGGGGAACACTGAAGCTTTCTTT.

J is TRBJ2-7 and V is TRBV29-1, with 7 bases aligning to TRBD1. Germline assignment: CDR1 SQVTM and CDR2 ANQGSEA. The CDR3 is made up of 14 amino acids. V was clipped by 3 bases and J by 3 bases; unmatched bases: 8. DNA of the CDR3: TGCAGCGTTGAGATGCCGGGACAGCACTACGAGCAGTACTTC. This encodes CSVEMPGQHYEQYF.

V is TRBV18 and J is TRBJ2-2; D call uncertain. V was clipped by 5 bases and J by 3 bases, with 16 bases between them. In germline, CDR1 is KGHSH, CDR2 LQKENI. This CDR3 spans 16 amino acids. CDR3 region: CASSSRPTEYTGELFF. CDR3 DNA sequence: TGTGCCAGCTCATCACGTCCGACGGAATACACCGGGGAGCTGTTTTTT. The full variable domain, rest sourced from reference TRBV18 and TRBJ2-2, is NAGVMQNPRHLVRRRGQEARLRCSPMKGHSHVYWYRQLPEEGLKFMVYLQKENIIDESGMPKERFSAEFPKEGPSILRIQQVVRGDSAAYFCASSSRPTEYTGELFFGEGSRLTVL.

The rearrangement joins TRBV9 to TRBJ2-5; 8 nucleotides line up with TRBD1. Germline V lookup: CDR1 SGDLS, CDR2 YYNGEE. Trimming took 4 bases from V and 5 from J; bases not matched to a gene: 10. The CDR3 spans 15 residues. For the CDR3, the DNA is TGTGCCAGCAGCCTCCGACAGGGGAATGCTGAGACCCAGTACTTC. It codes for CASSLRQGNAETQYF.

This clonotype came up a few times. This chain joins TRBV19 and TRBJ1-2; D gene ambiguous. Germline V gives CDR1 LNHDA, CDR2 SQIVND (reference sequence). This CDR3 is 15 amino acids long. V lost 7 bases to trimming and J lost 7 bases, with 22 bases between them. CDR3 DNA: TGTGCCAGTACCCCCGTTTTAACCCAGTTGATTGGCTACACCTTC. Translation: CASTPVLTQLIGYTF.

This clonotype was seen only a few times. The V call is TRBV27, the J call TRBJ2-2; no definite D call. Germline V gives CDR1 MNHEY, CDR2 SMNVEV (reference sequence). CDR3 length: 15 amino acids. Trimming left V 1 base short and J 6 bases short, with 12 bases between. The CDR3 DNA reads TGTGCCAGCAGTTTATTGGCTGGGTCCGCCGGGGAGCTGTTTTTT. Its translation is CASSLLAGSAGELFF.

The genes are TRBV5-1 and TRBJ2-1; TRBD2 is a possible D gene (6 bases). V lost 0 bases and J 7 bases, leaving 14 bases between the germline ends. The CDR3 totals 15 residues. Looked up from germline, CDR1 is SGHRS and CDR2 is YFSETQ. CDR3 in DNA: TGCGCCAGCAGCTTGGGACTAGGGTCGGGGAATGAGCAGTTCTTC. Amino acids: CASSLGLGSGNEQFF.

The genes are TRBV27 and TRBJ1-5; TRBD1 aligns across 8 bases. The CDR3 length is 15 residues. V lost 3 bases and J lost 6; bases outside the gene matches: 7. The V gene's germline CDR1 is MNHEY and CDR2 SMNVEV (reference sequence). In DNA, the CDR3 is TGTGCCAGCAGTTTTATAGGGACAGGCGGTCAGCCCCAGCATTTT. It specifies CASSFIGTGGQPQHF.

V usage is TRBV19 and J usage is TRBJ2-2; 10 nucleotides match TRBD1. The length of the CDR3 is 18 residues. Germline V gene sequence: CDR1 LNHDA, CDR2 SQIVND (reference sequence). Trimming cost V 3 bases and J 1 base; bases outside gene matches: 8. The CDR3 spells CASSIRQGAKGNTGELFF. In nucleotides, the CDR3 is TGTGCCAGTAGTATTCGACAGGGGGCGAAAGGGAACACCGGGGAGCTGTTTTTT.

This sequence joins TRBV18 and TRBJ1-1; tentatively, D is TRBD1 (6 bases). Germline V gene data show CDR1 as KGHSH and CDR2 as LQKENI. Trimming shortened V by 6 bases and J by 1 base, and 18 bases separated the two germline ends. CDR3 length: 16 residues. DNA for the CDR3: TGTGCCAGCTCTCCCCCATCGACAGGTTCGAACACTGAAGCTTTCTTT. Protein sequence: CASSPPSTGSNTEAFF.

This clonotype was detected ten times or more. The chain links TRBV28 to TRBJ2-1; TRBD2 aligns across 13 bases. V lost 8 bases to trimming and J lost 2 bases; unmatched junction nucleotides: 0. In germline, CDR1 is MDHEN, CDR2 SYDVKM. The CDR3 is made up of 14 amino acids. Here the CDR3 reads CASGLAGAYNEQFF. For the CDR3, the DNA is TGTGCCAGCGGACTAGCGGGAGCCTACAATGAGCAGTTCTTC. The full variable domain, rest sourced from reference TRBV28 and TRBJ2-1, is DVKVTQSSRYLVKRTGEKVFLECVQDMDHENMFWYRQDPGLGLRLIYFSYDVKMKEKGDIPEGYSVSREKKERFSLILESASTNQTSMYLCASGLAGAYNEQFFGPGTRLTVL.

This clonotype has ten or more counts. V is TRBV6-2 or TRBV6-3 and J is TRBJ1-4, with D maybe TRBD1 (5 bases). The CDR3 runs 15 residues. Trimming stripped 6 bases from V and 4 bases from J, with 15 bases between. CDR1 MNHEY and CDR2 SVGEGT come from the germline V gene. This CDR3 is CASRRSTEGNEKLFF. The CDR3 DNA sequence: TGTGCCAGCAGAAGGTCGACAGAGGGTAATGAAAAACTGTTTTTT.

The chain combines TRBV19 with TRBJ1-3; D not resolved. Germline CDR1 LNHDA, CDR2 SQIVND (reference sequence). Trimming took off 7 bases at V and 0 bases at J, with 10 bases between the two ends. The CDR3 sequence is 14 residues long. This chain's CDR3 is CASKAGGSGNTIYF. The CDR3 DNA reads TGTGCCAGTAAGGCCGGCGGCTCTGGAAACACCATATATTTT.

This clonotype was seen many times. The V call is TRBV19, the J call TRBJ1-1; TRBD1 is a possible D gene (5 bases). The V end was cut by 7 bases, the J end by 3 bases, with 9 bases between. Germline CDR1 and CDR2: LNHDA and SQIVND (reference sequence). CDR3 length equals 12 residues. The CDR3 DNA is TGTGCCAGTAAAGGGGTGGACACTGAAGCTTTCTTT. Translated, it gives CASKGVDTEAFF.

This chain uses TRBV29-1 with TRBJ2-3; D is undetermined. The V gene lost 4 bases and the J gene lost 5 bases, with 4 bases spanning the gap. From germline, CDR1 is SQVTM and CDR2 ANQGSEA. The CDR3 runs 10 residues. CDR3 sequence reads: CSVGVDTQYF. The CDR3 nucleotides read TGCAGCGTTGGAGTAGATACGCAGTATTTT.

The J gene is TRBJ2-7, the V gene TRBV19; D is unclear. Per the germline V gene, CDR1 is LNHDA and CDR2 is SQIVND (reference sequence). Trimming stripped 5 bases from V and 6 bases from J, with 20 bases between. The CDR3 covers 15 residues. As DNA, the CDR3 is TGTGCCAGTAGTCCCTCCCACAGCGCAGGCCGCGAGCAGTACTTC. It yields the protein CASSPSHSAGREQYF.

This clonotype was counted many times. V gene TRBV11-3 combines with J gene TRBJ2-1; D is possibly TRBD1 or TRBD2 (6 bases each). Germline CDR1 is SGHNT and CDR2 is YENEEA. The CDR3 contains 13 residues. Trimming pared 0 bases from V and 10 bases from J, leaving 10 bases between. CDR3 in DNA: TGTGCCAGCAGCTTAGAATCCGGGGGCGAGCAGTTCTTC. Amino acid sequence: CASSLESGGEQFF.

This sequence joins TRBV5-1 and TRBJ2-2, with D possibly matching TRBD2 (6 bases). Germline CDR1 and CDR2: SGHRS and YFSETQ. The CDR3 has 15 residues. Trimming took 4 bases from V and 9 from J, leaving 19 bases between them. CDR3 residues: CASSPSRAEGRELFF. The CDR3 coding sequence is TGCGCCAGCAGCCCTAGTAGAGCGGAGGGTCGGGAGCTGTTTTTT.

The sample holds a few counts of this clonotype. The chain links TRBV30 to TRBJ1-1; D gene ambiguous. V shed 5 bases and J shed 0 bases, with 10 bases lying between them. CDR1 is GTSNPN, CDR2 SVGIG, per germline (reference sequence). The CDR3 totals 13 residues. The CDR3 DNA reads TGTGCCTGGGGGAACTTCATGAACACTGAAGCTTTCTTT. The encoded protein is CAWGNFMNTEAFF.

Concerning this clonotype: Being one base from a much bigger clone, this may be a read error. The chain has TRBV12-3 or TRBV12-4 and TRBJ2-7; no clear D gene. Trimming stripped 6 bases from V and 3 bases from J, with 18 bases between. The CDR3 totals 15 residues. Written as DNA, the CDR3 is TGTGCCAGCAGCCGTATGAGGCTCAGAAACTACGAGCAGTACTTC. Translation: CASSRMRLRNYEQYF.

This clonotype appeared many times. This chain connects TRBV10-3 to TRBJ2-3; D is undetermined. Trimming took 6 bases from V and 1 from J, leaving 11 bases between them. This CDR3 contains 14 residues. The V gene's germline CDR1 is ENHRY and CDR2 SYGVKD. Here the CDR3 DNA reads TGTGCCATCAGAAATTCCCTCCGCACAGATACGCAGTATTTT. Translated, it gives CAIRNSLRTDTQYF.

This clonotype has just a few counts. J is TRBJ2-2 and V is TRBV6-1; either TRBD1 or TRBD2 may supply D (7 bases each). Trimming cost V 0 bases and J 5 bases, with 16 bases left between them. Germline V lookup: CDR1 MNHNS, CDR2 SASEGT. The CDR3 has 17 residues. The CDR3 here is CASSEAGGGAGTGELFF. For the CDR3, the DNA is TGTGCCAGCAGTGAAGCGGGAGGGGGCGCGGGGACCGGGGAGCTGTTTTTT.